This T cell receptor (beta chain) was obtained from a study of CD8 T cells in ankylosing spondylitis. Study outcomes and limitations: Matched ankylosing spondylitis synovial fluid reportedly contained a significantly enriched population of disease-linked clones. Characteristic of ankylosing spondylitis blood, it appeared, was a TCR beta motif comprising roughly eight highly homologous variants. Certain motif variants had earlier appeared in reactive arthritis synovial fluid and blood. A CD8+ phenotype characterized the disease-linked clones, which were relatively rare in peripheral blood.

Details on this clonotype: Antigen unknown.

J lost 3 bases, V lost 4 bases, and 5 bases had no gene match. The CDR3 runs 14 residues. CDR1 is SGHAT and CDR2 is FQNNGV in the germline V gene. With molecular barcodes, quantitative 5'-RACE was used to make the TCR beta libraries. TCRdb reprocessed the 5' RACE reads with MiXCR, giving one entry per CDR3 protein. The sample shows 350,000 to 450,000 distinct CDR3 sequences, about 25% of them seen only once. This rearrangement joins TRBV11-2 to TRBJ1-2; TRBD1 agrees at 7 bases. The specimen was blood, either unsorted or a sorted T cell fraction (not recorded which). The TCR comes from a male donor with ankylosing spondylitis. The CDR3: CASSSGQRYYGYTF. CDR3 sequence (DNA): TGTGCCAGCAGCTCGGGACAGCGGTACTATGGCTACACCTTC.